Shown below are 26 T cell receptor beta chains from a single sample sequenced in a study of T cell repertoires in cytomegalovirus infection. TCRdb called the reads again in MiXCR, with one record for every CDR3 protein. The sample lists about 900,000 distinct CDR3 sequences, around 32% occurring once. For these receptors, no antigen is known. The sequenced sample was cultured CD8+ T cells from PBMCs, obtained from culture after CMV antigen stimulation. All receptors come from a human donor in good health (CMV status not recorded). Some clones in this sample may be carry-over from other donors' samples.

Many counts were recorded for this clonotype. The chain joins TRBV10-3 to TRBJ1-1; D gene unclear. The CDR3 sequence is 13 residues long. The V gene's germline CDR1 is ENHRY and CDR2 SYGVKD. Trimming shortened V by 0 bases and J by 8 bases, and 10 bases separated the two germline ends. CDR3 sequence reads: CAISESMGREAFF. Here the CDR3 DNA reads TGTGCCATCAGTGAGTCCATGGGCAGGGAAGCTTTCTTT.

V usage is TRBV12-3 or TRBV12-4 and J usage is TRBJ2-2; 7 bases line up with TRBD2. The CDR3 covers 15 residues. Unmatched junction bases numbered 9, after V lost 10 bases and J lost 1 base. CDR3 coding DNA: TGTGCCACCACGATCCGCGGGGGGAACACCGGGGAGCTGTTTTTT. This translates into CATTIRGGNTGELFF.

This clonotype showed up many times. The gene calls are TRBV7-9 and TRBJ1-1; 7 bases line up with TRBD1. Looked up from germline, CDR1 is SEHNR and CDR2 is FQNEAQ (reference sequence). Unmatched junction bases numbered 6, after V lost 4 bases and J lost 1 base. The CDR3 loop spans 15 amino acids. CDR3 sequence (DNA): TGTGCCAGCAGCTACGGGGGACAGTCGAACACTGAAGCTTTCTTT. Translating gives CASSYGGQSNTEAFF.

The chain employs TRBV7-8 and TRBJ1-4; tentative D call: TRBD1 (5 bases). Between the trimmed V and J ends, which lost 5 bases and 7 bases, there was a span of 20 bases. The CDR3 runs to 16 residues. CDR1 SGHVS and CDR2 FQNEAQ come from the germline V gene. The CDR3 spells CASSHFLGDRTEKLFF. The DNA for the CDR3 is TGTGCCAGCAGCCATTTTTTGGGGGATCGAACTGAAAAACTGTTTTTT.

This clonotype has only a few counts. The chain combines TRBV7-9 with TRBJ2-1; tentatively, D is TRBD2 (7 bases). V lost 5 bases and J lost 4, with 18 bases in between. This CDR3 region has 16 residues. CDR1 and CDR2 (germline): SEHNR, FQNEAQ (reference sequence). DNA for the CDR3: TGTGCCAGCAGCGCAGGGGCGGGGGCTTCTTACAATGAGCAGTTCTTC. Protein product: CASSAGAGASYNEQFF.

The gene calls are TRBV20-1 and TRBJ2-6; TRBD1 is a possible D gene (6 bases). Trimming took 0 bases from V and 2 from J, leaving 8 bases between them. The germline V gene encodes CDR1 DFQATT and CDR2 SNEGSKA (reference sequence). The CDR3 is made up of 15 amino acids. The CDR3 spells CSARDEGAGANVLTF. The CDR3 DNA reads TGCAGTGCTAGAGATGAGGGGGCTGGGGCCAACGTCCTGACTTTC.

The chain is built from TRBV7-9 and TRBJ1-1; 8 nucleotides agree with TRBD1. CDR1 and CDR2 from the germline V gene are SEHNR and FQNEAQ (reference sequence). The CDR3 length is 13 residues. V dropped 9 bases and J dropped 7; count of bases not matched to a gene: 10. The CDR3 DNA follows: TGTGCCAGTGGGGAGACAGGGGCTAATGAAGCTTTCTTT. Protein sequence: CASGETGANEAFF.

The genes are TRBV12-3 or TRBV12-4 and TRBJ1-6, with 7 bases lining up with TRBD1. The CDR3 has 14 residues. With V trimmed by 2 bases and J by 8 bases, 3 bases remained unmatched. Written as DNA, the CDR3 is TGTGCCAGCAGTTTAACACAGGGGTATTCACCCCTCCACTTT. Encoded protein: CASSLTQGYSPLHF.

This clonotype was found many times. The V call is TRBV4-1, the J call TRBJ2-1; 9 bases agree with TRBD2. Germline V lookup: CDR1 MGHRA, CDR2 YSYEKL. Losses at the gene ends were 0 bases for V and 2 bases for J; bases not matched to a gene: 14. This CDR3 is built from 20 residues. The chain's CDR3 is CASSQESSGGPDGPYNEQFF. CDR3 nucleotides: TGCGCCAGCAGCCAAGAATCCAGCGGGGGGCCCGACGGTCCCTACAATGAGCAGTTCTTC.

This clonotype turned up a few times. This chain connects TRBV13 to TRBJ2-2, with 7 bases identical to TRBD2. The CDR3 is 20 amino acids. Germline V lookup: CDR1 PRHDT, CDR2 FYEKMQ (reference sequence). Trimming removed 4 bases from V and 3 bases from J; junction bases left unmatched: 20. The chain's CDR3 is CASSSWVRGGADGYTGELFF. CDR3 bases: TGTGCCAGCAGCTCATGGGTACGCGGGGGTGCCGATGGTTACACCGGGGAGCTGTTTTTT.

This sequence joins TRBV9 and TRBJ2-1; D may be TRBD1 (5 bases). Germline CDR1 reads SGDLS; CDR2 reads YYNGEE. The V end lost 0 bases, the J end lost 0 bases, and 10 bases lay between the germline ends. The CDR3 covers 16 residues. This CDR3 reads CASSVEGQGSYNEQFF. Written as DNA, the CDR3 is TGTGCCAGCAGCGTAGAGGGGCAGGGCTCCTACAATGAGCAGTTCTTC.

This clonotype was detected a few times. The V and J genes are TRBV6-1 and TRBJ2-1, with a weak D call TRBD2 (5 bases). The CDR3 runs to 14 residues. The V end was cut by 2 bases, the J end by 1 base, with 6 bases between. CDR1 is MNHNS and CDR2 is SASEGT in the germline V gene. Here the CDR3 reads CASSERGSYNEQFF. For the CDR3, the DNA is TGTGCCAGCAGTGAACGGGGTTCCTACAATGAGCAGTTCTTC.

The V gene is TRBV6-4, the J gene TRBJ1-6, with D possibly matching TRBD1 (5 bases). The CDR3 is 14 residues long. CDR1 MRHNA and CDR2 SNTAGT come from the germline V gene. CDR3 sequence reads: CVSTGAENYSPLHF. The CDR3 nucleotides read TGTGTCAGTACCGGGGCGGAGAACTATTCACCCCTCCACTTT.

The J gene is TRBJ2-3, the V gene TRBV7-9; TRBD2 aligns across 12 bases. The CDR3 extends over 15 amino acids. Unmatched junction bases numbered 4, after V lost 5 bases and J lost 4 bases. The germline V gene encodes CDR1 SEHNR and CDR2 FQNEAQ (reference sequence). CDR3 sequence (DNA): TGTGCCAGCAGCAAACTAGCGGGGGGACCAGATACGCAGTATTTT. This translates into CASSKLAGGPDTQYF.

The V call is TRBV3-1, the J call TRBJ2-7, with 7 bases that match TRBD1. V trimming: 3 bases; J trimming: 2 bases; junction bases outside the gene matches: 7. The CDR3 has 15 residues. CDR1 is LGHDT and CDR2 is YNNKEL in the germline V gene (reference sequence). CDR3 nucleotide sequence: TGTGCCAGCAGCCATCCAAGGGACAGAGCCTACGAGCAGTACTTC. This encodes CASSHPRDRAYEQYF.

The chain is built from TRBV5-4 and TRBJ1-1, with D uncertain. Germline CDR1 and CDR2: SGHNT and YYREEE (reference sequence). The CDR3 spans 12 residues. V was trimmed by 4 bases and J by 7 bases, leaving 11 bases between them. In DNA form, the CDR3 reads TGTGCCAGCAGCGGGGAAATCAGTGAAGCTTTCTTT. This codes for CASSGEISEAFF.

V gene TRBV5-6 combines with J gene TRBJ2-1; D tentatively reads TRBD1 or TRBD2 (5 bases each). Trimming cost V 5 bases and J 3 bases, with 18 bases left between them. This CDR3 comprises 16 residues. CDR1 is SGHDT and CDR2 is YYEEEE in the germline V gene. The CDR3 sequence: CASSRDGDKGYNEQFF. The CDR3 nucleotides are TGTGCCAGCAGTCGGGACGGTGATAAGGGCTACAATGAGCAGTTCTTC.

The V gene is TRBV20-1, the J gene TRBJ2-6, with D perhaps TRBD1 or TRBD2 (5 bases each). CDR1 is DFQATT and CDR2 is SNEGSKA in the germline V gene (reference sequence). The CDR3 has 18 residues. V was clipped by 0 bases and J by 0 bases, with 15 bases between them. In nucleotides, the CDR3 is TGCAGTGCTAGAGATTGGGGCGACGGGGCCTCTGGGGCCAACGTCCTGACTTTC. It encodes CSARDWGDGASGANVLTF.

V is TRBV27 and J is TRBJ1-2, with TRBD1 matching over 7 bases. Trimming removed 3 bases from V and 6 bases from J; junction bases left unmatched: 1. CDR3 length: 12 residues. The V gene's germline CDR1 is MNHEY and CDR2 SMNVEV (reference sequence). In DNA form, the CDR3 reads TGTGCCAGCAGTTTCACAGGGGATGGCTACACCTTC. Its translation: CASSFTGDGYTF.

This chain connects TRBV7-9 to TRBJ2-7, with 9 bases fitting TRBD2. The CDR3 totals 15 residues. J lost 5 bases, V lost 2 bases, and 7 bases had no gene match. CDR1 is SEHNR, CDR2 FQNEAQ, per germline (reference sequence). The CDR3 DNA is TGTGCCAGCAGCTTATATGCTAGCGGGGACCACGAGCAGTACTTC. Translated: CASSLYASGDHEQYF.

The sample holds a few counts of this clonotype. The V call is TRBV7-9, the J call TRBJ2-5; no clear D. Trimming shortened V by 6 bases and J by 4 bases, and 12 bases separated the two germline ends. The CDR3 sequence is 13 residues long. Germline CDR1 reads SEHNR; CDR2 reads FQNEAQ (reference sequence). CDR3 residues: CASRMVSPETQYF. For the CDR3, the DNA is TGTGCCAGCAGGATGGTCAGTCCAGAGACCCAGTACTTC.

The chain uses TRBV15 and TRBJ2-2; tentative D call: TRBD2 (6 bases). There are 16 residues in the CDR3. The germline V gene has CDR1 LNHNV and CDR2 YYDKDF (reference sequence). Trimming shortened V by 1 base and J by 6 bases, and 15 bases separated the two germline ends. The CDR3 DNA sequence: TGTGCCACCAGCAGAGTGAGGGCAGGGAGGTCCGGGGAGCTGTTTTTT. It specifies CATSRVRAGRSGELFF.

This chain connects TRBV7-9 to TRBJ2-5, with D possibly TRBD1 on 5 matching bases. Germline V gene data show CDR1 as SEHNR and CDR2 as FQNEAQ (reference sequence). V lost 2 bases and J lost 4, with 14 bases in between. The CDR3 covers 15 residues. As DNA, the CDR3 is TGTGCCAGCAGCTTAAGTAGAGACAGTCGAGAGACCCAGTACTTC. Its translation: CASSLSRDSRETQYF.

The chain employs TRBV6-1 and TRBJ1-1; perhaps TRBD1 as D (5 bases). Trimming left V 2 bases short and J 1 base short, with 11 bases between. This CDR3 is 15 amino acids long. Germline values: CDR1 MNHNS, CDR2 SASEGT. Written as DNA, the CDR3 is TGTGCCAGCAGTGAACTGGGACGGGGGAACACTGAAGCTTTCTTT. Translating it yields CASSELGRGNTEAFF.

Concerning this clonotype: A much larger clone lies a single base off, so this may be a read error. In DNA, the CDR3 is TGTGCCAGCAGCTTTGTCCAGGGGGAGAATGGGCAGTTCTTC. This gives the protein CASSFVQGENGQFF. The chain uses TRBV7-2 and TRBJ2-1; 7 nucleotides agree with TRBD1. This CDR3 has 14 residues. Germline CDR1 is SGHTA and CDR2 is FQGNSA. Using reference TRBV7-2 and TRBJ2-1 for the parts outside the CDR3, the full variable domain is GAGVSQSPSNKVTEKGKDVELRCDPISGHTALYWYRQSLGQGLEFLIYFQGNSAPDKSGLPSDRFSAERTGGSVSTLTIQRTQQEDSAVYLCASSFVQGENGQFFGPGTRLTVL.

The chain carries TRBV6-2 or TRBV6-3 and TRBJ1-5, with 7 bases fitting TRBD1. Trimming cost V 4 bases and J 0 bases; bases outside gene matches: 18. Germline loops: CDR1 MNHEY, CDR2 SVGEGT. The CDR3 loop spans 20 amino acids. CDR3 DNA: TGTGCCAGCAGTTTAACTATTAGGACAGGTGCGGCGGATAGCAATCAGCCCCAGCATTTT. It codes for CASSLTIRTGAADSNQPQHF.